This TCR beta chain was sequenced during a study of monozygotic twins with inflammatory bowel disease. Regarding the study as a whole: Findings did not support one strong IBD-associated signal or clonotype. Background noise in patient repertoires may stem from differing immunosuppressive treatments.

Points on this clonotype: Its antigen is currently unknown.

CDR1 MNHEY and CDR2 SVGAGI come from the germline V gene. The CDR3 spans 13 residues. TCRdb re-called the 5' RACE reads and shows each CDR3 protein once, DNA omitted. This repertoire includes about 300,000 distinct CDR3 sequences. The sequencing sample was made of blood. The TCR sequence derives from a human donor with ulcerative colitis or Crohn's disease, or a healthy co-twin of an affected twin (not recorded which). The V and J genes are TRBV6-5 and TRBJ1-3. CDR3: CASSYSSGTTIYF.